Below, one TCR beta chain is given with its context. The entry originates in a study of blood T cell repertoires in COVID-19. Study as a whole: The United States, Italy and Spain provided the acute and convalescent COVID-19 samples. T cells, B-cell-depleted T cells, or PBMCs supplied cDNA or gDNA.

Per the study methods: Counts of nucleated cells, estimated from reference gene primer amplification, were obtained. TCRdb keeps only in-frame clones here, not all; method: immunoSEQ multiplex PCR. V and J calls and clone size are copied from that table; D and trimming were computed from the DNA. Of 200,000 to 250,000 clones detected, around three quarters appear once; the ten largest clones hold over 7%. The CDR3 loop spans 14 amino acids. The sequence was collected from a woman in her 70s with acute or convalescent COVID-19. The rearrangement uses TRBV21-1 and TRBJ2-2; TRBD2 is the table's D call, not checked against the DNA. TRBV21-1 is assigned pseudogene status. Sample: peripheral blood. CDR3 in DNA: TGTGCCAGCAGCTATTATACGAACACCGGGGAGCTGTTTTTT. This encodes CASSYYTNTGELFF.